This T cell receptor beta chain originates from a study of cytomegalovirus exposure and HLA in healthy donors. Data came from immunoSEQ multiplex PCR; TCRdb stores just in-frame clones and leaves some out. This sample yields under 300,000 clones, of which 80% to 90% are seen a single time; more than 0.8% belongs to the top ten. CDR3 length: 18 amino acids. From germline, CDR1 is SGHRS and CDR2 YFSETQ. The V gene lost 0 bases and the J gene lost 0 bases, with 16 bases spanning the gap. The V call is TRBV5-1, the J call TRBJ2-1, with D possibly TRBD2 on 6 matching bases. Sequencing was done on a sample of PBMCs. The receptor's source is a woman under 30 in good health and CMV-seronegative. The CDR3 DNA sequence: TGCGCCAGCAGCTTGGGCCTGAAAGCGGGCCTCTCCTACAATGAGCAGTTCTTC. Translation gives CASSLGLKAGLSYNEQFF.